Shown below are 9 T cell receptor beta chains from a single sample sequenced in a study of blood T cell repertoires in COVID-19. Assay used: immunoSEQ multiplex PCR; TCRdb lists only in-frame clones, some missing. This sample carries 300,000 to 350,000 clones, 80% to 90% of them seen once, and the ten largest clones take less than 6.5%. Sequencing input: PBMCs or T cells enriched from blood (not recorded which). The receptors come from a man younger than 40 who had recovered from COVID-19.

In nucleotides, the CDR3 is TGTGCCAGCAGCTCCGTAAGGAGGGGATCAAGAGGCTACACCTTC. It encodes CASSSVRRGSRGYTF. The chain carries TRBV11-2 and TRBJ1-2; D might be TRBD1 (5 bases). Germline V gene sequence: CDR1 SGHAT, CDR2 FQNNGV. The V end lost 4 bases, the J end lost 8 bases, and 20 bases lay between the germline ends. CDR3 size: 15 residues.

This rearrangement joins TRBV2 to TRBJ1-5; tentative D call: TRBD1 (6 bases). V was cut by 2 bases and J by 5 bases, with 10 bases left in between. Germline loops: CDR1 SNHLY, CDR2 FYNNEI. This CDR3 spans 14 amino acids. The CDR3 loop reads CASSELAGDQPQHF. The CDR3 bases are TGTGCCAGCAGTGAACTGGCAGGGGATCAGCCCCAGCATTTT.

The chain is built from TRBV5-1 and TRBJ1-5, with 8 bases that match TRBD1. The CDR3 spans 15 residues. Germline-derived CDR1 and CDR2 are SGHRS and YFSETQ. V gave up 0 bases and J gave up 3 bases; unmatched junction bases: 2. The chain's CDR3 is CASSLAGQVNQPQHF. CDR3 nucleotides: TGCGCCAGCAGCTTGGCGGGACAGGTCAATCAGCCCCAGCATTTT.

CDR3 residues: CASSPDRRSYEQYF. CDR3 bases: TGTGCCAGCAGCCCGGACAGGCGCTCCTACGAGCAGTACTTC. The chain links TRBV3-1 (or the pseudogene TRBV3-2) to TRBJ2-7, with 7 bases that match TRBD1. J lost 0 bases, V lost 4 bases, and 3 bases had no gene match. From germline, CDR1 is LGHDT and CDR2 YNNKEL (reference sequence). The CDR3 has 14 amino acids.

The V and J genes are TRBV6-5 and TRBJ2-5; a possible D gene is TRBD2 (5 bases). CDR3 length equals 12 residues. Looked up from germline, CDR1 is MNHEY and CDR2 is SVGAGI. V lost 11 bases and J 3 bases, leaving 13 bases between the germline ends. The CDR3 bases are TGTGCCGCCGGAGGTCTCAAAGAGACCCAGTACTTC. Its translation is CAAGGLKETQYF.

The V gene is TRBV7-2, the J gene TRBJ2-5; 11 bases fit TRBD2. V dropped 5 bases and J dropped 3; count of bases not matched to a gene: 14. The CDR3 is 18 residues long. Germline lookup yields CDR1 SGHTA and CDR2 FQGNSA. CDR3 residues: CASSPGRASGGYKETQYF. The CDR3 DNA reads as TGTGCCAGCAGCCCGGGCCGAGCTAGCGGGGGGTATAAAGAGACCCAGTACTTC.

V and J are TRBV7-9 and TRBJ2-2; D is uncertain. The length of the CDR3 is 13 residues. Trimming shortened V by 5 bases and J by 1 base, and 5 bases separated the two germline ends. Per the germline V gene, CDR1 is SEHNR and CDR2 is FQNEAQ (reference sequence). The CDR3 loop reads CASSTGNTGELFF. Here the CDR3 DNA reads TGTGCCAGCAGCACGGGGAACACCGGGGAGCTGTTTTTT.

The chain carries TRBV10-3 and TRBJ1-3; D gene ambiguous. The CDR3 has 16 residues. Germline CDR1 is ENHRY and CDR2 is SYGVKD. V was pared by 4 bases and J by 0 bases, with 13 bases between. The CDR3 spells CAISAGPSGSGNTIYF. CDR3 in DNA: TGTGCCATCAGTGCGGGTCCCTCGGGCTCTGGAAACACCATATATTTT.

This chain connects TRBV5-1 to TRBJ1-6, with a possible D match to TRBD1 (6 bases). This CDR3 is 15 amino acids long. Germline CDR1 reads SGHRS; CDR2 reads YFSETQ. V lost 3 bases to trimming and J lost 4 bases, with 11 bases between them. The CDR3 DNA is TGCGCCAGCAGCTCCGGGACACAGTATAATTCACCCCTCCACTTT. Its protein product is CASSSGTQYNSPLHF.